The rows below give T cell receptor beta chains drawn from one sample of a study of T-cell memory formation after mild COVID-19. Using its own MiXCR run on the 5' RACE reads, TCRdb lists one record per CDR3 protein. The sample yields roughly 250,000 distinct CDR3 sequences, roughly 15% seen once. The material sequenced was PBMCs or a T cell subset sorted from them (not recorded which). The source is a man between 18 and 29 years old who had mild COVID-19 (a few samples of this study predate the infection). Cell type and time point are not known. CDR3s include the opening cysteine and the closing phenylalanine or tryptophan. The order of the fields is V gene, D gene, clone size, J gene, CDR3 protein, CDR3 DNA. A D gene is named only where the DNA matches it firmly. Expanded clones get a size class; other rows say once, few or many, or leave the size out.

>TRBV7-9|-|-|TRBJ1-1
CASSPRGSRMNTEAFF
TGTGCCAGCAGCCCCCGTGGGTCTCGAATGAACACTGAAGCTTTCTTT
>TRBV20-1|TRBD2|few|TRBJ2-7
CSARSGGRYEQYF
TGCAGTGCTAGGAGCGGGGGCCGCTACGAGCAGTACTTC
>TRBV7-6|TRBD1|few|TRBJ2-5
CASSPWTGNQETQYF
TGTGCCAGCAGCCCATGGACAGGGAATCAAGAGACCCAGTACTTC
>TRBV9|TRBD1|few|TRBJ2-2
CASSTQGATGELFF
TGTGCCAGCAGCACCCAGGGGGCGACCGGGGAGCTGTTTTTT
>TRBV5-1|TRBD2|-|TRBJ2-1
CASSWPTSGGAYNEQFF
TGCGCCAGCAGCTGGCCGACTAGCGGGGGGGCCTACAATGAGCAGTTCTTC
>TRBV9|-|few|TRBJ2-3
CASNLGVPPTDTQYF
TGTGCCAGCAATCTCGGAGTGCCCCCCACAGATACGCAGTATTTT
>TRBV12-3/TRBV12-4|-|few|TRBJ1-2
CASSFGYGYTF
TGTGCCAGCAGTTTTGGCTATGGCTACACCTTC
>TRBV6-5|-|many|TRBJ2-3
CASSYDGSTDTQYF
TGTGCCAGCAGTTACGACGGGAGCACAGATACGCAGTATTTT
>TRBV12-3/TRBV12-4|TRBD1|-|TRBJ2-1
CASSPQGARLGSYNEQFF
TGTGCCAGCAGCCCACAGGGGGCGAGGCTTGGTTCCTACAATGAGCAGTTCTTC
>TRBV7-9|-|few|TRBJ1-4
CASSSRLTYPEEKLFF
TGTGCCAGCAGCTCCCGTCTGACCTACCCTGAGGAAAAACTGTTTTTT
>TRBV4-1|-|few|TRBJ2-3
CASSQAPGVGDTQYF
TGCGCCAGCAGCCAAGCTCCAGGGGTCGGGGATACGCAGTATTTT
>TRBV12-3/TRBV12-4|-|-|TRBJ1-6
CASSLYPGGFNSPLHF
TGTGCCAGCAGTTTGTACCCGGGGGGATTTAATTCACCCCTCCACTTT
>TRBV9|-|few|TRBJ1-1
CASSVGWGFTEAFF
TGTGCCAGCAGCGTAGGATGGGGGTTCACTGAAGCTTTCTTT
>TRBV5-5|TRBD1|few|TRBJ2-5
CASSYTGGGETQYF
TGTGCCAGCAGTTATACAGGGGGCGGAGAGACCCAGTACTTC
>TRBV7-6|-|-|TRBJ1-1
CASSLMAGGQYTEAFF
TGTGCCAGCAGCTTAATGGCCGGGGGGCAGTACACTGAAGCTTTCTTT
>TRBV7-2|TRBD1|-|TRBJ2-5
CASRKTGGQETQYF
TGTGCCAGCAGGAAAACAGGGGGCCAAGAGACCCAGTACTTC
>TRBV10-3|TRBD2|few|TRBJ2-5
CAIRAGLAGETQYF
TGTGCCATCAGGGCCGGACTAGCGGGGGAGACCCAGTACTTC
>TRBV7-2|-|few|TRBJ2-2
CASSTPWELFF
TGTGCCAGCAGTACACCGTGGGAGCTGTTTTTT
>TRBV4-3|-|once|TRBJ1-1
CASSRHRDVNTEAFF
TGCGCCAGCAGCCGTCACAGGGATGTGAACACTGAAGCTTTCTTT
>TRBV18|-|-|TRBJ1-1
CASSPNPGVAFF
TGTGCCAGCTCACCAAACCCAGGAGTAGCTTTCTTT
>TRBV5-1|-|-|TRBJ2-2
CASSSSGHSDTGELFF
TGCGCCAGCAGCTCCTCAGGGCATTCGGACACCGGGGAGCTGTTTTTT
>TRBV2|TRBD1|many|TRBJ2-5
CASSWTGQETQYF
TGTGCCAGCAGCTGGACAGGGCAAGAGACCCAGTACTTC
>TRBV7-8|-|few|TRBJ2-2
CASSPGTVNGDTGELFF
TGTGCCAGCAGTCCTGGGACTGTGAATGGAGACACCGGGGAGCTGTTTTTT
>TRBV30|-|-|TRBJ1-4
CAWSVRSRNPVGYGEKLFF
TGTGCCTGGAGTGTACGGAGTCGGAACCCCGTAGGGTATGGTGAAAAACTGTTTTTT
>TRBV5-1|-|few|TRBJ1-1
CASSLEGANTEAFF
TGCGCCAGCAGCTTGGAAGGCGCGAACACTGAAGCTTTCTTT
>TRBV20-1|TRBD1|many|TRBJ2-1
CSAAGTGGARAYNEQFF
TGCAGTGCCGCCGGGACAGGGGGCGCGAGGGCCTACAATGAGCAGTTCTTC
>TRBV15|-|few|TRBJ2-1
CATSRDLQGTSHEQFF
TGTGCCACCAGCAGAGATCTGCAGGGGACCTCGCATGAGCAGTTCTTC
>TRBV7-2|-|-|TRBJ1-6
CASSSKTSPLHF
TGTGCCAGCAGCTCAAAGACTTCACCCCTCCACTTT
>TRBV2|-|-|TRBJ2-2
CASRGGSNTGELFF
TGTGCCAGCAGGGGGGGCTCGAACACCGGGGAGCTGTTTTTT
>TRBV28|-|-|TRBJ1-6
CACTMGLSSYNSPLHF
TGTGCCTGCACGATGGGCCTTAGCTCCTATAATTCACCCCTCCACTTT
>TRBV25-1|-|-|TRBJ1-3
CASRGAGGTGNTIYF
TGTGCCAGCAGGGGGGCCGGGGGAACTGGAAACACCATATATTTT
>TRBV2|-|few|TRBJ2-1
CASSGYDEQFF
TGTGCCAGCAGTGGATACGATGAGCAGTTCTTC
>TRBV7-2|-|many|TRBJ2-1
CASSLVRDEVFF
TGTGCCAGCAGCTTAGTTCGGGACGAGGTGTTCTTC
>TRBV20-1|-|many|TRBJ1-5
CSARDGGRAFNQPQHF
TGCAGTGCTAGAGATGGTGGCAGGGCCTTCAATCAGCCCCAGCATTTT
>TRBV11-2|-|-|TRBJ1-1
CASSFVTSGTEAFF
TGTGCCAGCAGCTTTGTTACCTCCGGCACTGAAGCTTTCTTT
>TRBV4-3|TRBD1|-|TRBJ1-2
CASSQQTGFASGYTF
TGCGCCAGCAGCCAACAGACAGGGTTCGCGAGTGGCTACACCTTC
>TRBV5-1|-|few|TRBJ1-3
CASSLEASGNTIYF
TGCGCCAGCAGCTTGGAGGCTTCTGGAAACACCATATATTTT
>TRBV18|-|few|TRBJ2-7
CASARSGQSYEQYF
TGTGCCAGCGCCCGATCTGGACAGTCCTACGAGCAGTACTTC
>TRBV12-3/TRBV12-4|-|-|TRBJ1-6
CASRVTGYSPLHF
TGTGCCAGCAGGGTTACAGGGTATTCACCCCTCCACTTT
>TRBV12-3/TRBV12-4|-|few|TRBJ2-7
CASSPTDSAYEQYF
TGTGCCAGCAGTCCCACCGACAGTGCCTACGAGCAGTACTTC
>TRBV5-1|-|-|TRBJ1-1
CASSYAVTTEAFF
TGCGCCAGCAGCTATGCAGTGACCACTGAAGCTTTCTTT
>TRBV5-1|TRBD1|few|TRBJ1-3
CASSFSGGTLSGNTIYF
TGCGCCAGCAGCTTTTCAGGGGGGACGCTCTCTGGAAACACCATATATTTT
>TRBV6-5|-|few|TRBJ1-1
CASTIGPGAEAFF
TGTGCCAGCACCATAGGTCCGGGAGCTGAAGCTTTCTTT
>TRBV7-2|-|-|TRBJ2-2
CASSPSPPGGELFF
TGTGCCAGCAGCCCTAGCCCCCCCGGTGGGGAGCTGTTTTTT
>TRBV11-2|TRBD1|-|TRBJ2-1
CASSLGGRGRVHNEQFF
TGTGCCAGCAGCTTAGGGGGCAGGGGGCGCGTCCACAATGAGCAGTTCTTC
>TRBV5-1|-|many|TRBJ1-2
CASSLNGVEGYTF
TGCGCCAGCAGCTTGAACGGGGTGGAGGGCTACACCTTC